Sequencing of this TCR beta chain was carried out in a study of cytomegalovirus exposure and HLA in healthy donors. Study background: An earlier analysis found 117 million unique TCR beta sequences from about 190 million T cells.

The germline V gene encodes CDR1 MNHNS and CDR2 SASEGT. The CDR3 runs 14 residues. V lost 7 bases to trimming and J lost 8 bases, with 19 bases between them. General study results and limits: The study put about 180 TCR beta chains on its list as cytomegalovirus-associated. Apparent HLA restriction characterized most CMV-associated TCR beta chains in a later analysis. Serostatus for CMV was the only available immune exposure information.

PCR primers comprised 60 Vbeta and 13 Jbeta primers. Only in-frame clones appear in the TCRdb table, and some are missing; sequencing was by immunoSEQ multiplex PCR. Of about 120,000 clones in the sample, around 10% are singletons; the top ten hold approximately 3%. Concerning this clone: Its antigen is not known.

The sequence was collected from a young man in good health and CMV-seronegative. The sequenced sample consisted of PBMCs. This chain connects TRBV6-1 to TRBJ2-3; a weak D match, TRBD2 (7 bases). CDR3 protein: CASTEGGAGGTQYF. The DNA for the CDR3 is TGTGCCAGCACCGAGGGGGGGGCGGGTGGTACGCAGTATTTT.